The source of this T cell receptor (beta chain) is a study of blood T cell repertoires in COVID-19. Study context: Samples came from the United States, Italy and Spain, spanning acute and convalescent COVID-19. PBMCs, B-cell-depleted T cells, or T cells were the source of the cDNA or gDNA that made up the material.

Per the study methods: Reference gene primer amplification yielded estimated nucleated cell counts. Clones were sequenced by immunoSEQ multiplex PCR, and TCRdb holds only the in-frame ones, with some missing. Clone size and the V and J calls come from that table; the DNA yielded D and trimming. This sample has 74,000 or so clones, with 89% found just once. Sequenced: peripheral blood. The TCR sequence derives from a man in his fifties or sixties with active COVID-19.

DNA for the CDR3: TGCGCCAGCAGCTTTGACACGGATGAAAAACTGTTTTTT. Its translation: CASSFDTDEKLFF. The V call is TRBV5-1, the J call TRBJ1-4; D remains ambiguous. V lost 2 bases and J 6 bases, leaving 8 bases between the germline ends. CDR3 size: 13 residues. The germline CDR1 and CDR2 sequences are SGHRS and YFSETQ.